The rows below give T cell receptor beta chains drawn from one sample of a study of beta chain features in type 1 diabetes. Generated by immunoSEQ multiplex PCR, the TCRdb table keeps only in-frame clones and is missing some. The sample holds more than 250,000 clones; around 24% are singletons and the top ten take around 0.012%. Material for sequencing was naive CD4+ T cells from blood. These receptor sequences come from a woman aged 25 to 39 with type 1 diabetes. Each CDR3 is given with its conserved first and last residue. A D gene is named only where the DNA matches it firmly. Clone size is given for some rows only: seen once, a few or many times, or a class if the clone is expanded.

j_gene,abundance,d_gene,v_gene,len,CDR3nt,CDR3aa
TRBJ1-2,NA,TRBD1,TRBV23-1,13,TGCGCCAGCAGTCTGGGACAGAACTATGGCTACACCTTC,CASSLGQNYGYTF
TRBJ2-5,few,NA,TRBV7-2,16,TGTGCCAGCAGCTTAGCGCGCGGCAGTTATCAAGAGACCCAGTACTTC,CASSLARGSYQETQYF
TRBJ1-1,NA,NA,TRBV18,14,TGTGCCAGCTCACCCATTGTGGGGAGGACTGAAGCTTTCTTT,CASSPIVGRTEAFF
TRBJ2-5,NA,TRBD2,TRBV9,15,TGTGCCAGCAGCGGGACTAGCGGCCTTGGGGAGACCCAGTACTTC,CASSGTSGLGETQYF
TRBJ2-6,few,NA,TRBV21-1,17,TGTGCCAGCTTAGGAGGGCAGACAGTCTCTGGGGCCAACGTCCTGACTTTC,CASLGGQTVSGANVLTF
TRBJ1-5,few,NA,TRBV30,15,TGTGCCTGGAGCCCCCCGGGATTCGGGAATCAGCCCCAGCATTTT,CAWSPPGFGNQPQHF
TRBJ2-5,few,NA,TRBV5-1,15,TGCGCCAGCAGCCTCGGGGTTGGAGTCGGAGAGACCCAGTACTTC,CASSLGVGVGETQYF
TRBJ2-5,NA,NA,TRBV5-1,13,TGCGCCAGCAGCTTGGCAGGGTCAGAGACCCAGTACTTC,CASSLAGSETQYF
TRBJ1-1,NA,TRBD1,TRBV18,17,TGTGCCAGCTCACCCAGAGACAGGGTAGAGATGAACACTGAAGCTTTCTTT,CASSPRDRVEMNTEAFF
TRBJ2-7,NA,TRBD2,TRBV28,15,TGTGCCAGCAGCCTCCCGGGCGGGAGCTCCTACGAGCAGTACTTC,CASSLPGGSSYEQYF
TRBJ2-6,NA,NA,TRBV7-3,19,TGTGCCAGCAGCCCAACGGGAGGGGGCGCGTTCTCTGGGGCCAACGTCCTGACTTTC,CASSPTGGGAFSGANVLTF
TRBJ2-2,few,TRBD1,TRBV6-1,14,TGTGCCAGCCGAGAGACAGGGTACACCGGGGAGCTGTTTTTT,CASRETGYTGELFF
TRBJ1-1,NA,NA,TRBV29-1,13,TGCAGCGTTGAGAAAACAGAGAACACTGAAGCTTTCTTT,CSVEKTENTEAFF
TRBJ2-5,few,NA,TRBV11-2,13,TGTGCCAGCAGCTTGACAGTTCAAGAGACCCAGTACTTC,CASSLTVQETQYF
TRBJ1-2,NA,NA,TRBV2,13,TGTGCCAGCAGTGAACAGGGGATCTATGGCTACACCTTC,CASSEQGIYGYTF
TRBJ2-7,few,TRBD1,TRBV19,15,TGTGCCAGTAGTACGCGGACAGGCGGTTCCTACGAGCAGTACTTC,CASSTRTGGSYEQYF
TRBJ2-2,few,NA,TRBV6-1,16,TGTGCCAGCAGTGAATGGCCAGGTAGAATGGCCGGGGAGCTGTTTTTT,CASSEWPGRMAGELFF
TRBJ2-7,few,TRBD1,TRBV9,14,TGTGCCAGCAGTCGTACAGGGGTCGCCTACGAGCAGTACTTC,CASSRTGVAYEQYF
TRBJ1-1,NA,NA,TRBV7-2,14,TGTGCCAGCAGCTTTGGGGGGTTGAACACTGAAGCTTTCTTT,CASSFGGLNTEAFF
TRBJ2-2,NA,TRBD2,TRBV5-1,16,TGCGCCAGCAGCCCGACTAGCGGGGCGAACACCGGGGAGCTGTTTTTT,CASSPTSGANTGELFF
TRBJ2-5,NA,NA,TRBV2,15,TGTGCCAGCAGTGAAAGCTTCTCGCGTATGGAGACCCAGTACTTC,CASSESFSRMETQYF
TRBJ2-3,NA,NA,TRBV30,8,TGTTCTGCAGATACGCAGTATTTT,CSADTQYF
TRBJ2-2,few,NA,TRBV5-6,13,TGTGCCAGCAGCTCCCTAGCTGGGGGGGAGCTGTTTTTT,CASSSLAGGELFF
TRBJ2-7,NA,TRBD1,TRBV7-9,14,TGTGCCAGCAGCTTACGGACAGGGGGCAACGAGCAGTACTTC,CASSLRTGGNEQYF
TRBJ2-7,NA,TRBD1,TRBV28,15,TGTGCCAGCAGTTTACTTCCCAGGGGGCAGGACGAGCAGTACTTC,CASSLLPRGQDEQYF
TRBJ2-2,few,TRBD2,TRBV7-9,15,TGTGCCAGCAGCTTTGCAGCGGGAACCACCGGGGAGCTGTTTTTT,CASSFAAGTTGELFF
TRBJ2-3,NA,TRBD2,TRBV2,19,TGTGCCAGCAGTGAAACTTCCGCGGGAGGGCCTCTTGGCACAGATACGCAGTATTTT,CASSETSAGGPLGTDTQYF
TRBJ2-6,NA,NA,TRBV27,17,TGTGCCAGGACGGCCCGACAGGGAGGCTCTGGGGCCAACGTCCTGACTTTC,CARTARQGGSGANVLTF
TRBJ2-6,once,NA,TRBV2,12,TGTGCCAGCAGGCGTGGGGCCAACGTCCTGACTTTC,CASRRGANVLTF
TRBJ1-1,few,NA,TRBV6-6,13,TGTGCCAGCAGTCAACAGGCGAACACTGAAGCTTTCTTT,CASSQQANTEAFF
TRBJ2-5,NA,TRBD1,TRBV5-6,14,TGTGCCAGCAGCCGAGGACAGGGCCAAGAGACCCAGTACTTC,CASSRGQGQETQYF
TRBJ2-7,few,NA,TRBV20-1,11,TGCAGTGCTAGCCTTTTATACGAGCAGTACTTC,CSASLLYEQYF
TRBJ1-2,few,NA,TRBV7-9,13,TGTGCCAGCAGCTTAGACCCAGGGGATGGCTACACCTTC,CASSLDPGDGYTF
TRBJ2-1,few,NA,TRBV18,13,TGTGCCAGCTCACCGTATATTAGCGATGAGCAGTTCTTC,CASSPYISDEQFF
TRBJ1-1,few,NA,TRBV29-1,13,TGCAGCGTTGAGCGGGTCCTGAACACTGAAGCTTTCTTT,CSVERVLNTEAFF
TRBJ2-1,NA,TRBD2,TRBV29-1,14,TGCAGCGTTGAGAAGGTAGCGGGTTACAATGAGCAGTTCTTC,CSVEKVAGYNEQFF
TRBJ2-1,NA,NA,TRBV4-1,15,TGCGCCAGCAGCCAAGTATACAGCTCCTACAATGAGCAGTTCTTC,CASSQVYSSYNEQFF
TRBJ2-5,NA,TRBD2,TRBV9,14,TGTGCCAGCAGCGTAACGGGCGGGGGAGAGACCCAGTACTTC,CASSVTGGGETQYF
TRBJ2-7,few,NA,TRBV15,15,TGTGCCACCAGCAGAGATCCGGGAAGCTCCTACGAGCAGTACTTC,CATSRDPGSSYEQYF
TRBJ2-1,few,TRBD2,TRBV5-1,15,TGCGCCAGCAGCTTGGGACTAGCGGGAGAGAGCAGGCAGTTCTTC,CASSLGLAGESRQFF
TRBJ2-7,few,NA,TRBV4-2,15,TGTGCCAGCAGCCAAGAGGCGGGCTTCTCCTACGAGCAGTACTTC,CASSQEAGFSYEQYF
TRBJ2-7,NA,NA,TRBV6-6,12,TGTGCCAGCAGTCCGCTAGGAAACGAGCAGTACTTC,CASSPLGNEQYF
TRBJ1-2,NA,TRBD1,TRBV30,14,TGTGCCTGGAGTACGGGACAGGGGACCTATGGCTACACCTTC,CAWSTGQGTYGYTF
TRBJ2-1,NA,TRBD2,TRBV6-5,15,TGTGCCAGCGCAGGGCTAGCGGGATCCTACAATGAGCAGTTCTTC,CASAGLAGSYNEQFF
TRBJ2-3,few,TRBD2,TRBV9,18,TGTGCCAGCAGCGTAGTCGGACTAGCGGGAGGCCAAGCAGATACGCAGTATTTT,CASSVVGLAGGQADTQYF
TRBJ1-1,few,NA,TRBV29-1,13,TGCACCTCACGGGAGGGATTCGGCACTGAAGCTTTCTTT,CTSREGFGTEAFF
TRBJ2-5,NA,TRBD1,TRBV30,14,TGTGCCTGCTTCAACAGGGGGGCCCAAGAGACCCAGTACTTC,CACFNRGAQETQYF
TRBJ2-5,NA,NA,TRBV29-1,12,TGCAGCGTACGCCAGGGGGGCGAGACCCAGTACTTC,CSVRQGGETQYF
TRBJ2-7,few,TRBD1,TRBV5-1,16,TGCGCCAGCAGCTTCCGACGGGCGACAGGGAACTACGAGCAGTACTTC,CASSFRRATGNYEQYF